This T cell receptor beta chain is from a study of OX40 agonist ivuxolimab in advanced cancers. About the investigation overall: The costimulatory receptor OX40 (CD134) was targeted by ivuxolimab, a fully human IgG2 agonistic monoclonal antibody. The monotherapy dose-escalation portion (N of about 57 patients) of the phase I ivuxolimab trial is reported in the paper. Partial responses were achieved by three dose-escalation patients, of whom one had hepatocellular carcinoma and two had cutaneous melanoma. Intravenous ivuxolimab was administered to patients every 2 weeks at six dose levels: 0.01, 0.1, 0.3, 1.5, 3 and 10 mg/kg. Of the approximately 54 patients in dose escalation, about 20 had hepatocellular carcinoma, some 15 had melanoma, 9 had renal cell carcinoma and 9 had head and neck cancer. The dose-escalation cohort was roughly 83% male with a mean age of approximately 60 years, ranging from roughly 23 to 90. The point of sequencing TCRbeta in the periphery was to test whether ivuxolimab changed TCR sequence diversity and drove clonal T-cell expansion. Patients were allowed to have had prior anti-PD-1, anti-PD-L1 or anti-CTLA-4 therapy, and roughly 40% of the dose-escalation patients had been treated with checkpoint inhibitors.

The trial excluded patients who had a history of autoimmune disease or were on systemic immunosuppression. Peripheral blood for TCR sequencing was collected from all dose cohorts at baseline, on cycle 4 day 1, and on cycle 7 day 1. The samples were taken from a phase I, first-in-human, multicenter, open-label dose-escalation trial of ivuxolimab. Adults with locally advanced or metastatic melanoma, renal cell, hepatocellular, or head and neck squamous cell carcinoma were enrolled in the trial. CD4+ and CD8+ T cells were sorted separately from peripheral blood before TCR sequencing. A remark on this clone: The antigen this receptor binds is unknown. Qualities for individual bases were not recorded, and no much larger clone is one base off.

CDR1 and CDR2, looked up from the germline V gene (reference sequence), are SEHNR and FQNEAQ. The CDR3 has 18 amino acids, counting the end cysteine and phenylalanine. Here the CDR3 DNA is all that survives: 54 bases in frame from base 1. V and J lose 4 bases and 0 bases, and a span of 16 bases separates them. For sequencing of the TCRbeta CDR3 region, genomic DNA was extracted from the sorted cells. TCRbeta CDR3 regions were sequenced using the immunoSEQ Assay. Held by TCRdb, this immuneACCESS table contains in-frame sequences only and omits some clones. Under half of the omission traces to an unresolved V gene where checked; the cause of the rest is unknown. Recorded for this sample are approximately 33,000 clones; more than 85% of them occurred a single time. The ten largest make up 38% of the sample. Here is what the overall study found, with its caveats: Which antigens the clonally expanded peripheral T cells were specific for was not determined. After ivuxolimab, expanded clones were on average more numerous among CD8+ T cells than among CD4+ T cells. Clonal expansion of both CD4+ and CD8+ blood T cells was observed from baseline to week 6 at doses 0.1 to 3.0 mg/kg. Low levels of normalized T-cell clonal expansion were also seen in some patients who did not respond. In the 0.1-3.0 mg/kg groups, partial responders had among the lowest normalized peripheral clonal expansion, particularly in CD8+ T cells.

This receptor was taken from an adult with an advanced solid tumor such as melanoma, head and neck, liver or kidney cancer. The V and J genes are TRBV7-9 and TRBJ2-6; 6 matching bases give a weak D call of TRBD1. This sample comprised CD4+ or CD8+ T cells sorted from blood, obtained in a trial of the OX40 agonist ivuxolimab. In nucleotide form, the sequence is TGTGCCAGCAGCTGGACAGTCTATCCGTCCTCTGGGGCCAACGTCCTGACTTTC. This codes for CASSWTVYPSSGANVLTF.